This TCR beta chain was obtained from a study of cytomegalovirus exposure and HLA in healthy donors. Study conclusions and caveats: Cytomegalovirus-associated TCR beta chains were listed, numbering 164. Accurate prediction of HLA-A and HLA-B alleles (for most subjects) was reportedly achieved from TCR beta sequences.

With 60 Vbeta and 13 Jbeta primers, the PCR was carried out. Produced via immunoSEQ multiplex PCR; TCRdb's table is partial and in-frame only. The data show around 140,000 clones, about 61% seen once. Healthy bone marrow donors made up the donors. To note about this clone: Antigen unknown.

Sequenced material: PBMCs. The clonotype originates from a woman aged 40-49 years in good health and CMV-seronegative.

The CDR3 is CAILGGSTDTQYF. CDR3 bases: TGTGCCATCCTGGGGGGGTCCACAGATACGCAGTATTTT. V is TRBV10-3 and J is TRBJ2-3; 7 bases are a match to TRBD2. Losses at the gene ends were 8 bases for V and 2 bases for J; bases not matched to a gene: 4. CDR1 is ENHRY, CDR2 SYGVKD, per germline. The CDR3 loop spans 13 amino acids.